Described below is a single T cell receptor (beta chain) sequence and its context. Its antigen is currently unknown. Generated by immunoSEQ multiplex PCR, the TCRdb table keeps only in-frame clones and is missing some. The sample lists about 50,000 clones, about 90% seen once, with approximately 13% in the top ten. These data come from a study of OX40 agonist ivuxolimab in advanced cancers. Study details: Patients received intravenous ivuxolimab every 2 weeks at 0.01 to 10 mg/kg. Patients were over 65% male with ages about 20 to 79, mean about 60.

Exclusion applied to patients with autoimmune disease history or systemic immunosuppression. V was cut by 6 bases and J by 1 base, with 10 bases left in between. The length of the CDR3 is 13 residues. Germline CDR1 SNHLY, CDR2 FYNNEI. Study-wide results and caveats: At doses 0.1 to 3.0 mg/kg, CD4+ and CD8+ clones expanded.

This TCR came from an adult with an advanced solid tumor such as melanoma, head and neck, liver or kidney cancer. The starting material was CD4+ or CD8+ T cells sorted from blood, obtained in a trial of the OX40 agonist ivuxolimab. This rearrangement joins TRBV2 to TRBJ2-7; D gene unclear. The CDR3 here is CASRPDGSYEQYF. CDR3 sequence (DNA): TGTGCCAGCAGGCCCGACGGGTCCTACGAGCAGTACTTC. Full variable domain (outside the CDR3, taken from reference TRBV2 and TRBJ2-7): EPEVTQTPSHQVTQMGQEVILRCVPISNHLYFYWYRQILGQKVEFLVSFYNNEISEKSEIFDDQFSVERPDGSNFTLKIRSTKLEDSAMYFCASRPDGSYEQYFGPGTRLTVT.